This T cell receptor beta chain was identified during a study of shared clonotypes between healthy human individuals. The investigators split CD4+ cells into a CD45RA+ naive subset and a CD45RA-negative memory subset. V dropped 1 base and J dropped 9 bases, with 22 bases sitting between them. Germline V CDR1 and CDR2: MDHEN, SYDVKM. The CDR3 runs to 17 residues. Generated by immunoSEQ multiplex PCR, the TCRdb table keeps only in-frame clones and is missing some. The sample lists fewer than 400,000 clones, over 65% occurring once. The gene calls are TRBV28 and TRBJ2-1; D gene ambiguous. The TCR sequence derives from a man aged 30 to 39 in good health. Source material: memory CD4+ T cells sorted from blood. Subset given: CD45RA-negative fraction. CDR3 coding DNA: TGTGCCAGCAGTTTATTGCGCGGAAACCGCCTCGATGGTGAGCAGTTCTTC. Encoded protein: CASSLLRGNRLDGEQFF. Full variable domain (outside the CDR3, taken from reference TRBV28 and TRBJ2-1): DVKVTQSSRYLVKRTGEKVFLECVQDMDHENMFWYRQDPGLGLRLIYFSYDVKMKEKGDIPEGYSVSREKKERFSLILESASTNQTSMYLCASSLLRGNRLDGEQFFGPGTRLTVL.